These T cell receptor beta chains were read from a single sample in a study of Ad26.COV2.S vaccination and SARS-CoV-2 variants. Data came from immunoSEQ multiplex PCR; TCRdb stores just in-frame clones and leaves some out. This repertoire shows around 300,000 clones, about 90% found once; its top ten account for around 5%. The material was peripheral blood, obtained in a trial of Ad26.COV2.S vaccine versus placebo. These receptors all stem from a person between 18 and 59 years old who received the Ad26.COV2.S COVID-19 vaccine or a placebo. Each CDR3 is given with its conserved first and last residue. Each record gives: V gene, clone size, CDR3 protein. Size is omitted from some rows. Given values are once, few, many or a class for expanded clones.

v_call: TRBV7-2
clone_size: -
cdr3_aa: CASSPTSGRTDTQYF

v_call: TRBV19
clone_size: -
cdr3_aa: CASAGTGIINEQFF

v_call: TRBV28
clone_size: -
cdr3_aa: CASGRGYTF

v_call: TRBV19
clone_size: -
cdr3_aa: CASSVSGLGKPQHF

v_call: TRBV4-2
clone_size: -
cdr3_aa: CASTRELKDYGYTF

v_call: TRBV6-5
clone_size: -
cdr3_aa: CASTPKRYSNQPQHF

v_call: TRBV18
clone_size: once
cdr3_aa: CASSPELGGGAKNIQYF

v_call: TRBV7-2
clone_size: once
cdr3_aa: CASSSGQALYGYTF

v_call: TRBV6-5
clone_size: -
cdr3_aa: CASSSPWGTQQFF

v_call: TRBV4-1
clone_size: -
cdr3_aa: CASSQVIGAVSNQPQHF

v_call: TRBV27
clone_size: -
cdr3_aa: CASSWDRNTEAFF

v_call: TRBV5-1
clone_size: -
cdr3_aa: CASSLEVLAGSTDTQYF

v_call: TRBV28
clone_size: -
cdr3_aa: CASSLYTDTQYF

v_call: TRBV11-2
clone_size: -
cdr3_aa: CASSFLTQGAHGYTF

v_call: TRBV27
clone_size: -
cdr3_aa: CASSGQGVWVDTQYF

v_call: TRBV7-2
clone_size: -
cdr3_aa: CASSFFGETQYF

v_call: TRBV2
clone_size: -
cdr3_aa: CASSYLLLMDRDNEQFF

v_call: TRBV7-9
clone_size: few
cdr3_aa: CASSPPSGRGGGYTF

v_call: TRBV4-1
clone_size: -
cdr3_aa: CASSQNPGGPSYEQYF

v_call: TRBV9
clone_size: -
cdr3_aa: CASSRGGADGYTF

v_call: TRBV3-1/TRBV3-2
clone_size: -
cdr3_aa: CASSQGQNLYEQYF

v_call: TRBV7-9
clone_size: -
cdr3_aa: CASLRGNNEKLFF

v_call: TRBV6-5
clone_size: -
cdr3_aa: CASSYPATGGHEQYF

v_call: TRBV5-1
clone_size: -
cdr3_aa: CASSLAPRQGTNGAFF

v_call: TRBV18
clone_size: few
cdr3_aa: CASSPPELLLGEAFF

v_call: TRBV4-3
clone_size: -
cdr3_aa: CASSQGRSRSGAEKLFF

v_call: TRBV11-1
clone_size: -
cdr3_aa: CASSPDRVDYGYTF

v_call: TRBV7-9
clone_size: -
cdr3_aa: CASSSGQENEKLFF

v_call: TRBV7-9
clone_size: -
cdr3_aa: CASSEGAVEAFF

v_call: TRBV15
clone_size: few
cdr3_aa: CATSRVGTEAFF

v_call: TRBV18
clone_size: -
cdr3_aa: CASSSRRATQETQYF

v_call: TRBV3-1/TRBV3-2
clone_size: -
cdr3_aa: CASSRAGSGNYGYTF

v_call: TRBV29-1
clone_size: -
cdr3_aa: CSVVSPRTTREQFF

v_call: TRBV2
clone_size: -
cdr3_aa: CASSRQGALGTEAFF

v_call: TRBV10-3
clone_size: -
cdr3_aa: CAISDENTEAFF